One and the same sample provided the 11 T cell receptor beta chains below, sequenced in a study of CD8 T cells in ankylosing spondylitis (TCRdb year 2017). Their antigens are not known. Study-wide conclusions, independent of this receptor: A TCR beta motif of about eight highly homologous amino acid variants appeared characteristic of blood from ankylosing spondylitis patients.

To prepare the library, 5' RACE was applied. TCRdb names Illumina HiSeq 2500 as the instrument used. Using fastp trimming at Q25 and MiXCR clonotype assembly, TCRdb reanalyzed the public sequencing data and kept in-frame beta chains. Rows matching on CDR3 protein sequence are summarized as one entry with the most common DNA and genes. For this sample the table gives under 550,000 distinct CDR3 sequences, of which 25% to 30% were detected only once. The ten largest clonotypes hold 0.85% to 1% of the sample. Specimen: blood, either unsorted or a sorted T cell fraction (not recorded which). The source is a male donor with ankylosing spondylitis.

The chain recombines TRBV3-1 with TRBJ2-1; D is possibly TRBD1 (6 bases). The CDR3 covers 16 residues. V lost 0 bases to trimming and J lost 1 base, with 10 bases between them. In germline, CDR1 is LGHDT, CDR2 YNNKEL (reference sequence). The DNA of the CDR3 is TGTGCCAGCAGCCAAGATCCGGACAGTTCCTACAATGAGCAGTTCTTC. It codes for CASSQDPDSSYNEQFF.

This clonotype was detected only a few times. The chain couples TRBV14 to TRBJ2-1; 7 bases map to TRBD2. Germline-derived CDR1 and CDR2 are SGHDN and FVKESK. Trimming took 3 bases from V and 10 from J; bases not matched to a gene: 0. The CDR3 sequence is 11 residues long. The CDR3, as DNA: TGTGCCAGCAGCCACGGGGGGGAGCAGTTCTTC. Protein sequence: CASSHGGEQFF. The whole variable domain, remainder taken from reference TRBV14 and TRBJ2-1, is EAGVTQFPSHSVIEKGQTVTLRCDPISGHDNLYWYRRVMGKEIKFLLHFVKESKQDESGMPNNRFLAERTGGTYSTLKVQPAELEDSGVYFCASSHGGEQFFGPGTRLTVL.

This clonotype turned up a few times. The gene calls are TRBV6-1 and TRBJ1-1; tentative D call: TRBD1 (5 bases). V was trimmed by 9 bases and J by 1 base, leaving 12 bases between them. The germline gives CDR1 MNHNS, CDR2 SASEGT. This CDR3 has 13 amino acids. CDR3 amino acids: CASHPDTNTEAFF. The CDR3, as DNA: TGTGCCAGTCACCCGGACACGAACACTGAAGCTTTCTTT.

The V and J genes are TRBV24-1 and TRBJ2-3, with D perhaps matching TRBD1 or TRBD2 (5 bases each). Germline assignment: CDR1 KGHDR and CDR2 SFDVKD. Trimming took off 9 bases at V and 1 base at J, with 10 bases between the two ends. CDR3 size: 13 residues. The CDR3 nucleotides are TGTGCCACCCGCCGGGACGGCACAGATACGCAGTATTTT. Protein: CATRRDGTDTQYF.

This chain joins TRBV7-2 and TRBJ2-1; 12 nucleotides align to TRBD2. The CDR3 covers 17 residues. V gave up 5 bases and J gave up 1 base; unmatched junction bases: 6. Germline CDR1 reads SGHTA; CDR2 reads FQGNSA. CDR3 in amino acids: CASSPRLAGVSYNEQFF. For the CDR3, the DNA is TGTGCCAGCAGCCCGAGACTAGCGGGAGTTTCCTACAATGAGCAGTTCTTC.

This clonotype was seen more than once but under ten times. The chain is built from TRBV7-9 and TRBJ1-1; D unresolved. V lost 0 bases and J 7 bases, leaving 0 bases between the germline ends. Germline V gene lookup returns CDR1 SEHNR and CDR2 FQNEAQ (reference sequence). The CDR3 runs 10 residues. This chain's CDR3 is CASSLAEAFF. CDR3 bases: TGTGCCAGCAGCTTAGCTGAAGCTTTCTTT.

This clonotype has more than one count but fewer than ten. CDR3 protein: CASSFDRPASGNTIYF. The CDR3 DNA reads as TGTGCCAGCAGTTTCGACAGACCAGCTTCTGGAAACACCATATATTTT. The J gene is TRBJ1-3, the V gene TRBV12-3 or TRBV12-4, with a tentative D call TRBD1 (5 bases). This CDR3 spans 16 amino acids. With 3 bases removed from V and 1 base from J, the gap between germline ends came to 13 bases.

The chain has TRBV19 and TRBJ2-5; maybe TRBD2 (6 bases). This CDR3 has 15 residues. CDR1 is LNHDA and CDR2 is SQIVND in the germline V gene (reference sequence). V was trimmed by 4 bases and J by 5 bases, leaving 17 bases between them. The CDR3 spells CASSTLRGGGETQYF. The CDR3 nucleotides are TGTGCCAGTAGTACCCTTAGGGGCGGAGGGGAGACCCAGTACTTC.

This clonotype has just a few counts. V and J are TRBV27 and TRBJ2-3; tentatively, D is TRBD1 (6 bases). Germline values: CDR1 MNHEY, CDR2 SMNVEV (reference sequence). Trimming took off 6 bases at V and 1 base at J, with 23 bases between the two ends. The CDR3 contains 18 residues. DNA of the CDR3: TGTGCCAGCAGACCTATAATACAGGGTAGGGACGGCACAGATACGCAGTATTTT. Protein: CASRPIIQGRDGTDTQYF.

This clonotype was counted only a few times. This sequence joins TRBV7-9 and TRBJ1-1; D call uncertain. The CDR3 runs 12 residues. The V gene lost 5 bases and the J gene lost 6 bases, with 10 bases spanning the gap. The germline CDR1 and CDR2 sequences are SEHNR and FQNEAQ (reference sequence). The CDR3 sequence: CASSLHGAEAFF. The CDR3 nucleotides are TGTGCCAGCAGCCTCCATGGCGCTGAAGCTTTCTTT.

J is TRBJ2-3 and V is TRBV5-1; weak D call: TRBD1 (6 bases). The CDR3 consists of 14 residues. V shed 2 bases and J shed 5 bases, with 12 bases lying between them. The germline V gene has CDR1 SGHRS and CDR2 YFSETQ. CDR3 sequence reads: CASSFGQTGDTQYF. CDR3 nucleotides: TGCGCCAGCAGCTTTGGACAGACTGGAGATACGCAGTATTTT.